The 30 T cell receptor beta chains below come from one sample, sequenced in a study of blood T cell repertoires in COVID-19. Profiled with immunoSEQ multiplex PCR; TCRdb holds only in-frame clones, not every one. There are 90,000 to 130,000 clones in the sample; around 84% occur only once, and 1.3% to 1.5% lies in the top ten. The sequenced sample was peripheral blood. The source is a man aged 35-49 years with acute or convalescent COVID-19.

The V and J genes are TRBV1 and TRBJ2-7; the table's D call of TRBD2 was not tested on the DNA. TRBV1 is labeled a pseudogene. The CDR3 sequence is 18 residues long. The chain's CDR3 is CTSSPKRRLAGGIYEQYF. The CDR3 nucleotides read TGCACCAGCAGCCCCAAGAGGAGACTAGCGGGAGGAATCTACGAGCAGTACTTC.

The V gene is TRBV3-1 (or the pseudogene TRBV3-2), the J gene TRBJ2-1; 7 bases fit TRBD2. V shed 2 bases, J shed 14 bases, and the junction held 12 bases outside the gene matches. This CDR3 region has 14 residues. Germline V gives CDR1 LGHDT, CDR2 YNNKEL (reference sequence). CDR3: CASSQRDYSPKEFF. The CDR3 nucleotides read TGTGCCAGCAGCCAAAGGGACTACAGTCCGAAAGAGTTCTTC.

The J gene is TRBJ1-1, the V gene TRBV12-3 or TRBV12-4; TRBD1 aligns across 11 bases. This CDR3 spans 13 amino acids. J lost 11 bases, V lost 3 bases, and 5 bases had no gene match. The CDR3 DNA reads as TGTGCCAGCAGTTTGGGACAGGGGGTTGGGGCTTTCTTT. This encodes CASSLGQGVGAFF.

The rearrangement links TRBV19 to TRBJ2-1, with 9 nucleotides matching TRBD2. Losses at the gene ends were 6 bases for V and 6 bases for J; bases not matched to a gene: 3. The CDR3 sequence is 13 residues long. The germline V gene encodes CDR1 LNHDA and CDR2 SQIVND (reference sequence). The chain's CDR3 is CASRALAGNEQFF. The CDR3 DNA is TGTGCCAGTAGAGCACTAGCGGGCAATGAGCAGTTCTTC.

This chain links TRBV7-3 with TRBJ2-1, with D perhaps TRBD2 (6 bases). Germline V gene sequence: CDR1 SGHTA, CDR2 FQGTGA. Trimming shortened V by 1 base and J by 0 bases, and 13 bases separated the two germline ends. The CDR3 length is 17 residues. CDR3 amino acids: CASSLMGRGSSYNEQFF. CDR3 in DNA: TGTGCCAGCAGCTTAATGGGGCGGGGTAGCTCCTACAATGAGCAGTTCTTC.

The rearrangement joins TRBV7-2 to TRBJ2-4; 9 bases fit TRBD2. Germline V CDR1 and CDR2: SGHTA, FQGNSA. Unmatched junction bases numbered 3, after V lost 5 bases and J lost 4 bases. This CDR3 has 14 residues. CDR3 bases: TGTGCCAGCAGCCCCCTAGCGGGGAAAAACATTCAGTACTTC. It yields the protein CASSPLAGKNIQYF.

V gene TRBV5-1 combines with J gene TRBJ2-2, with TRBD1 matching over 7 bases. Germline trimming cut 7 bases from V and 6 bases from J; bases unmatched to any gene: 6. Germline CDR1 SGHRS, CDR2 YFSETQ. This CDR3 comprises 13 residues. The CDR3 is CASRVGGPGELFF. The CDR3 DNA follows: TGCGCCAGCCGCGTAGGGGGCCCCGGGGAGCTGTTTTTT. The variable domain in full, completed from reference TRBV5-1 and TRBJ2-2, reads KAGVTQTPRYLIKTRGQQVTLSCSPISGHRSVSWYQQTPGQGLQFLFEYFSETQRNKGNFPGRFSGRQFSNSRSEMNVSTLELGDSALYLCASRVGGPGELFFGEGSRLTVL.

V gene TRBV28 combines with J gene TRBJ1-5; D not certain. This CDR3 comprises 15 residues. Germline CDR1 reads MDHEN; CDR2 reads SYDVKM. Trimming stripped 3 bases from V and 0 bases from J, with 9 bases between. The CDR3 sequence is CASSFTQISNQPQHF. In DNA, the CDR3 is TGTGCCAGCAGTTTTACACAGATTAGCAATCAGCCCCAGCATTTT. The entire variable domain, with the rest obtained from reference TRBV28 and TRBJ1-5, is as follows: DVKVTQSSRYLVKRTGEKVFLECVQDMDHENMFWYRQDPGLGLRLIYFSYDVKMKEKGDIPEGYSVSREKKERFSLILESASTNQTSMYLCASSFTQISNQPQHFGDGTRLSIL.

This clone was seen a handful of times. This rearrangement joins TRBV2 to TRBJ2-7, with a possible D match to TRBD1 (6 bases). Trimming took off 4 bases at V and 0 bases at J, with 10 bases between the two ends. CDR1 is SNHLY and CDR2 is FYNNEI in the germline V gene. The length of the CDR3 is 14 residues. For the CDR3, the DNA is TGTGCCAGCAGTGCGGGCAGGGGCTCCTACGAGCAGTACTTC. Translated, it gives CASSAGRGSYEQYF.

The CDR3 region is CASLHSLSNQPQHF. DNA of the CDR3: TGTGCCAGCTTGCACAGCCTGAGCAATCAGCCCCAGCATTTT. The V and J genes are TRBV6-5 and TRBJ1-5; D ambiguous. With 8 bases removed from V and 1 base from J, the gap between germline ends came to 12 bases. The CDR3 runs to 14 residues. Germline V lookup: CDR1 MNHEY, CDR2 SVGAGI.

The chain links TRBV7-8 to TRBJ2-7; a weak D match, TRBD2 (5 bases). The V end was cut by 1 base, the J end by 3 bases, with 13 bases between. The CDR3 is made up of 15 amino acids. Germline CDR1 is SGHVS and CDR2 is FQNEAQ. CDR3 DNA: TGTGCCAGCAGCTTAGAGGTGGGGAGAGGCTACGAGCAGTACTTC. As protein: CASSLEVGRGYEQYF.

The chain is built from TRBV6-6 and TRBJ1-4, with D possibly TRBD1 on 5 matching bases. With 9 bases removed from V and 3 bases from J, the gap between germline ends came to 11 bases. This CDR3 has 13 residues. Per germline, CDR1 MNHNY and CDR2 SVGAGI (reference sequence). The CDR3 DNA sequence: TGTGCCAGTCGGGGGATGTCTAATGAAAAACTGTTTTTT. It encodes CASRGMSNEKLFF.

The chain couples TRBV6-2 or TRBV6-3 to TRBJ2-7; 10 positions match TRBD2. V shed 6 bases, J shed 3 bases, and the junction held 11 bases outside the gene matches. CDR3 length: 16 residues. Per the germline V gene, CDR1 is MNHEY and CDR2 is SVGEGT. The CDR3 coding sequence is TGTGCCAGCAGCATAGCGGGAGGCCGCTTCCACTACGAGCAGTACTTC. This encodes CASSIAGGRFHYEQYF.

The chain is built from TRBV27 and TRBJ2-1; D ambiguous. The CDR3 has 15 residues. The germline V gene encodes CDR1 MNHEY and CDR2 SMNVEV (reference sequence). V lost 8 bases and J 1 base, leaving 15 bases between the germline ends. CDR3 protein: CASRLGAMSYNEQFF. DNA for the CDR3: TGTGCCAGCCGACTCGGAGCGATGTCCTACAATGAGCAGTTCTTC.

The chain employs TRBV6-6 and TRBJ2-1; D is ambiguous. The CDR3 extends over 12 amino acids. CDR1 and CDR2 (germline): MNHNY, SVGAGI (reference sequence). Deletions cut 4 bases from V and 5 bases from J, with 6 bases between. CDR3 in DNA: TGTGCCAGCAGTTCCACACACAATGAGCAGTTCTTC. It is translated as CASSSTHNEQFF.

The rearrangement joins TRBV6-5 to TRBJ1-6, with TRBD1 matching over 8 bases. CDR1 is MNHEY, CDR2 SVGAGI, per germline. Trimming at V came to 0 bases and at J to 7 bases, leaving 2 bases not matched to a gene. The CDR3 has 15 residues. The CDR3, as DNA: TGTGCCAGCAGTTACTCGACAGGGGTCAATTCACCCCTCCACTTT. Its translation is CASSYSTGVNSPLHF.

V is TRBV19 and J is TRBJ1-5; TRBD1 matches 8 bases. The CDR3 covers 20 residues. Per germline, CDR1 LNHDA and CDR2 SQIVND (reference sequence). Germline trimming cut 5 bases from V and 0 bases from J; bases unmatched to any gene: 18. The CDR3 region has the DNA TGTGCCAGTAGTGAGACCGGGACAGGCCTTTCGCCTTATAGCAATCAGCCCCAGCATTTT. It translates to CASSETGTGLSPYSNQPQHF. The full variable domain, in which reference TRBV19 and TRBJ1-5 provide the parts outside the CDR3, is DGGITQSPKYLFRKEGQNVTLSCEQNLNHDAMYWYRQDPGQGLRLIYYSQIVNDFQKGDIAEGYSVSREKKESFPLTVTSAQKNPTAFYLCASSETGTGLSPYSNQPQHFGDGTRLSIL.

This clone was recorded only once. The J gene is TRBJ1-6, the V gene TRBV5-4; TRBD1 matches at 8 bases. Trimming removed 5 bases from V and 4 bases from J; junction bases left unmatched: 2. The CDR3 has 14 residues. Germline V gene sequence: CDR1 SGHNT, CDR2 YYREEE (reference sequence). This chain's CDR3 is CASSRDRYNSPLHF. CDR3 coding DNA: TGTGCCAGCAGTCGGGACAGGTATAATTCACCCCTCCACTTT.

The chain carries TRBV28 and TRBJ1-1; possibly TRBD1 for D (6 bases). The CDR3 consists of 10 residues. V was trimmed by 8 bases and J by 11 bases, leaving 12 bases between them. CDR1 and CDR2 from the germline V gene are MDHEN and SYDVKM. CDR3: CASQGIAAFF. DNA of the CDR3: TGTGCCAGCCAGGGGATTGCGGCTTTCTTT.

V is TRBV19 and J is TRBJ2-3; D call uncertain. The V gene lost 3 bases and the J gene lost 1 base, with 8 bases spanning the gap. The germline gives CDR1 LNHDA, CDR2 SQIVND (reference sequence). CDR3 size: 14 residues. CDR3 residues: CASSISQGTDTQYF. In DNA form, the CDR3 reads TGTGCCAGTAGTATCTCCCAGGGCACAGATACGCAGTATTTT. The variable domain in full, with the rest retrieved from reference TRBV19 and TRBJ2-3, is DGGITQSPKYLFRKEGQNVTLSCEQNLNHDAMYWYRQDPGQGLRLIYYSQIVNDFQKGDIAEGYSVSREKKESFPLTVTSAQKNPTAFYLCASSISQGTDTQYFGPGTRLTVL.

This chain uses TRBV11-3 with TRBJ2-1; tentatively, D is TRBD2 (5 bases). V was clipped by 5 bases and J by 8 bases, with 28 bases between them. CDR1 and CDR2 (germline): SGHNT, YENEEA. This CDR3 region has 18 residues. This CDR3 reads CASSPTPPRPPRGHEQFF. Here the CDR3 DNA reads TGTGCCAGCAGCCCCACACCCCCCCGCCCACCTAGAGGGCATGAGCAGTTCTTC.

V and J are TRBV21-1 and TRBJ2-7; the table's D call TRBD2 went unverified against the DNA. TRBV21-1 is labeled a pseudogene. The length of the CDR3 is 16 residues. The CDR3 DNA reads TGTGCCAGCATCCCTTCTCGGACTAGCGGGGGATGCGAGCAGTACTTC. Translated, it gives CASIPSRTSGGCEQYF.

V gene TRBV11-2 combines with J gene TRBJ2-1, with D perhaps TRBD2 (6 bases). The CDR3 runs to 15 residues. Trimming pared 0 bases from V and 6 bases from J, leaving 12 bases between. Germline lookup yields CDR1 SGHAT and CDR2 FQNNGV. CDR3 DNA sequence: TGTGCCAGCAGCTTAGAACTAGCAGTTGGCAATGAGCAGTTCTTC. It encodes CASSLELAVGNEQFF.

The chain combines TRBV28 with TRBJ2-2; no clear D. V was clipped by 6 bases and J by 0 bases, with 14 bases between them. Germline CDR1 reads MDHEN; CDR2 reads SYDVKM. This CDR3 is 16 amino acids long. The CDR3, as DNA: TGTGCCAGCAGATGGTGGAGCGCGACGAACACCGGGGAGCTGTTTTTT. It translates to CASRWWSATNTGELFF.

The chain employs TRBV4-3 and TRBJ1-2; D is perhaps TRBD1 (5 bases). CDR3 length: 15 residues. Germline lookup yields CDR1 LGHNA and CDR2 YSLEER. V gave up 0 bases and J gave up 2 bases, with 10 bases separating them. The CDR3 region has the DNA TGCGCCAGCAGCCAAGATTATAAGGGGAACTATGGCTACACCTTC. Amino acids: CASSQDYKGNYGYTF.

For the CDR3, the DNA is TGTGCCAGTAAATACAGCGGTAACACTGAAGCTTTCTTT. Residues: CASKYSGNTEAFF. This chain links TRBV6-5 with TRBJ1-1; D uncertain. Germline V gene lookup returns CDR1 MNHEY and CDR2 SVGAGI. This CDR3 comprises 13 residues. Deletions cut 9 bases from V and 2 bases from J, with 13 bases between.

The V gene is TRBV5-1, the J gene TRBJ2-3, with 12 bases fitting TRBD2. Germline V gene data show CDR1 as SGHRS and CDR2 as YFSETQ. V lost 0 bases to trimming and J lost 1 base; unmatched junction nucleotides: 3. The CDR3 length is 17 residues. CDR3 region: CASSLGRTSGGTDTQYF. The CDR3 DNA is TGCGCCAGCAGCTTGGGGCGGACTAGCGGGGGCACAGATACGCAGTATTTT.

This clone occurred a few times. The chain carries TRBV11-2 and TRBJ1-1; D perhaps matches TRBD1 (5 bases). V lost 5 bases and J 1 base, leaving 8 bases between the germline ends. CDR1 and CDR2 from the germline V gene are SGHAT and FQNNGV. The CDR3 has 13 amino acids. DNA for the CDR3: TGTGCCAGCAGCACAGACAGGAACACTGAAGCTTTCTTT. Translating gives CASSTDRNTEAFF.

The rearrangement links TRBV7-2 to TRBJ1-2; a possible D gene is TRBD1 (6 bases). The germline gives CDR1 SGHTA, CDR2 FQGNSA. V lost 1 base and J 4 bases, leaving 10 bases between the germline ends. This CDR3 region has 14 residues. CDR3 residues: CASSLGQDFYGYTF. DNA for the CDR3: TGTGCCAGCAGCTTAGGACAGGATTTCTATGGCTACACCTTC.

The chain uses TRBV6-5 and TRBJ1-2; D might be TRBD1 (6 bases). Trimming pared 2 bases from V and 1 base from J, leaving 8 bases between. Germline V gene sequence: CDR1 MNHEY, CDR2 SVGAGI. This CDR3 is 14 amino acids long. The CDR3: CASSYGRGNYGYTF. The DNA of the CDR3 is TGTGCCAGCAGTTACGGCAGGGGTAACTATGGCTACACCTTC.